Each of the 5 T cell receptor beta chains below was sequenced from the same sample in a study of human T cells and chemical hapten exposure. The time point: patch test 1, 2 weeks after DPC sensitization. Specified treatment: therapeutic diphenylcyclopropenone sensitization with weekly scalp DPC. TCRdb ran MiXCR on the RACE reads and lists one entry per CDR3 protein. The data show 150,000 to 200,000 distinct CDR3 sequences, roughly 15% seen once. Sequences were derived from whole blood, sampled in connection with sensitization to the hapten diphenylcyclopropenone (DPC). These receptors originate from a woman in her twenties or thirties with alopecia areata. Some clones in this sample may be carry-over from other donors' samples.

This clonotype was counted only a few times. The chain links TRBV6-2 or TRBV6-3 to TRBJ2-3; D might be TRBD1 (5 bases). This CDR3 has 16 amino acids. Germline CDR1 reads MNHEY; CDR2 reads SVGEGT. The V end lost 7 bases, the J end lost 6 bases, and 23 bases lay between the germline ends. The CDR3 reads CASTQGVANRRDTQYF. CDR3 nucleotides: TGTGCCAGCACCCAAGGGGTGGCGAACCGTAGGGATACGCAGTATTTT.

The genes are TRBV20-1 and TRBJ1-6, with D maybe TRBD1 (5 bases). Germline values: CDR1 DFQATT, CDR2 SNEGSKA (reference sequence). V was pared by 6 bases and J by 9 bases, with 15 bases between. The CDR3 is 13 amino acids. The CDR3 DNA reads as TGCAGTGCAACCCTGCAGGGTAGTTCACCCCTCCACTTT. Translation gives CSATLQGSSPLHF.

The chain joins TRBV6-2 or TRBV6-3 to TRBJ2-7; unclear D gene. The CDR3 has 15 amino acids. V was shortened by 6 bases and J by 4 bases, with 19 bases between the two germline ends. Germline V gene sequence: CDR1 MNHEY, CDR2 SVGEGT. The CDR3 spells CASRASVPRGYEQYF. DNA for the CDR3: TGTGCCAGCAGGGCCTCCGTGCCCCGTGGGTACGAGCAGTACTTC.

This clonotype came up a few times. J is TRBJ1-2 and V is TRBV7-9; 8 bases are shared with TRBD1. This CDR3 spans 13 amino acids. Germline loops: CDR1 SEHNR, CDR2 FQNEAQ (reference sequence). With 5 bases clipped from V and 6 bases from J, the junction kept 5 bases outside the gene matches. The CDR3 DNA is TGTGCCAGCAGCCGGACAGGGACGAATGGCTACACCTTC. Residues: CASSRTGTNGYTF.

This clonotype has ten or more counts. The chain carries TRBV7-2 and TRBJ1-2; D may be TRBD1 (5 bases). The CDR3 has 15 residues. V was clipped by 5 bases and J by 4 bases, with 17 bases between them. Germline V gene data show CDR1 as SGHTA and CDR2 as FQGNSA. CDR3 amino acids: CASSQLGDSFYGYTF. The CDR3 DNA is TGTGCCAGCAGCCAGCTCGGTGACAGCTTCTATGGCTACACCTTC.